These 11 T cell receptor beta chains share one sample of origin, sequenced in a study of blood T cell repertoires in COVID-19. TCRdb's copy holds only in-frame clones and misses some; the assay was immunoSEQ multiplex PCR. The sample has roughly 160,000 clones, roughly 78% seen once. The sample consisted of peripheral blood. All receptors come from an older woman with COVID-19, enrolled during active disease.

This clone showed up just once. The V and J genes are TRBV28 and TRBJ2-7; 11 nucleotides align to TRBD2. The germline gives CDR1 MDHEN, CDR2 SYDVKM. Losses at the gene ends were 3 bases for V and 4 bases for J; bases not matched to a gene: 11. CDR3 length equals 17 residues. CDR3 bases: TGTGCCAGCAGTTTTGTTAGCGGGAGGGCCTCAGGGTACGAGCAGTACTTC. This sequence encodes CASSFVSGRASGYEQYF.

The rearrangement joins TRBV5-1 to TRBJ2-5; perhaps TRBD2 as D (5 bases). This CDR3 spans 13 amino acids. Germline V gene data show CDR1 as SGHRS and CDR2 as YFSETQ. The V end lost 4 bases, the J end lost 1 base, and 8 bases lay between the germline ends. In DNA, the CDR3 is TGCGCCAGCAGCCCGGGAATCCAAGAGACCCAGTACTTC. It encodes CASSPGIQETQYF. The full variable domain, its missing parts supplied by reference TRBV5-1 and TRBJ2-5, is KAGVTQTPRYLIKTRGQQVTLSCSPISGHRSVSWYQQTPGQGLQFLFEYFSETQRNKGNFPGRFSGRQFSNSRSEMNVSTLELGDSALYLCASSPGIQETQYFGPGTRLLVL.

This chain connects TRBV7-2 to TRBJ2-1; TRBD2 matches 11 bases. The CDR3 runs 14 residues. The junction had 3 bases not matched to a gene; V was cut back by 0 bases and J by 11 bases. Germline CDR1 is SGHTA and CDR2 is FQGNSA. In DNA form, the CDR3 reads TGTGCCAGCAGCTTAGCTAGCGGGGGGGCCCAGCAGTTCTTC. The encoded protein is CASSLASGGAQQFF.

This clone was seen once. This rearrangement joins TRBV10-3 to TRBJ2-2; D gene uncertain. The CDR3 covers 17 residues. V was clipped by 3 bases and J by 0 bases, with 14 bases between them. Germline V gene sequence: CDR1 ENHRY, CDR2 SYGVKD. The CDR3 DNA sequence: TGTGCCATCAGTGACCTCCCTCCATCAGCGAACACCGGGGAGCTGTTTTTT. Translation: CAISDLPPSANTGELFF.

This clone was seen a single time. This chain links TRBV3-1 (or the pseudogene TRBV3-2) with TRBJ2-7; the D gene is possibly TRBD1 (6 bases). The V gene's germline CDR1 is LGHDT and CDR2 YNNKEL (reference sequence). The V end was cut by 4 bases, the J end by 0 bases, with 22 bases between. The CDR3 covers 18 residues. The CDR3 region has the DNA TGTGCCAGCAGCCGAGATCATCCGGGACAATCGAGCTCCTACGAGCAGTACTTC. Amino acid sequence: CASSRDHPGQSSSYEQYF.

This chain uses TRBV6-5 with TRBJ2-3, with 7 bases lining up with TRBD2. This CDR3 spans 14 amino acids. J gave up 0 bases and V 7 bases, and 4 bases lay outside the gene matches. Germline V gene lookup returns CDR1 MNHEY and CDR2 SVGAGI. CDR3 DNA sequence: TGTGCCAGCATCGGACTAGTTAGCACAGATACGCAGTATTTT. Translating it yields CASIGLVSTDTQYF.

The chain recombines TRBV9 with TRBJ1-3, with 9 bases identical to TRBD1. This CDR3 comprises 16 residues. Germline CDR1 SGDLS, CDR2 YYNGEE. The V segment lost 2 bases and the J segment 2 bases; nucleotides outside the gene matches: 5. CDR3 sequence: CASSVQGQGAGNTIYF. The CDR3 DNA follows: TGTGCCAGCAGCGTCCAGGGACAGGGAGCTGGAAACACCATATATTTT.

This rearrangement joins TRBV12-5 to TRBJ2-3; TRBD1 matches at 7 bases. Germline V gene sequence: CDR1 LGHNT, CDR2 FRNRAP. The CDR3 is made up of 13 amino acids. J was trimmed by 6 bases and V by 6 bases; bases with no gene match: 6. CDR3 DNA sequence: TGTGCTAGTGGACAACAGGGGTCCGATACGCAGTATTTT. Its protein is CASGQQGSDTQYF.

This sequence joins TRBV11-3 and TRBJ2-7; possibly TRBD2 for D (7 bases). Trimming stripped 11 bases from V and 5 bases from J, with 28 bases between. Germline-derived CDR1 and CDR2 are SGHNT and YENEEA. The length of the CDR3 is 16 residues. CDR3 coding DNA: TGTGCCCCTACCATTAGAAGGGGGGGGAACTGGCACGAGCAGTACGTC. Its translation is CAPTIRRGGNWHEQYV.

The chain employs TRBV6-4 and TRBJ2-7; 7 bases agree with TRBD1. Germline-derived CDR1 and CDR2 are MRHNA and SNTAGT. Losses at the gene ends were 4 bases for V and 3 bases for J; bases not matched to a gene: 9. CDR3 length: 15 residues. In DNA, the CDR3 is TGTGCCAGCAGTGCCGAGATGGGACAGCGCTACGAGCAGTACTTC. Translating gives CASSAEMGQRYEQYF.

This clone turned up a few times. The rearrangement links TRBV28 to TRBJ2-2; D is unresolved. Germline lookup yields CDR1 MDHEN and CDR2 SYDVKM. Deletions cut 5 bases from V and 1 base from J, with 14 bases between. CDR3 size: 16 residues. CDR3 protein: CASSTTLPRNTGELFF. DNA of the CDR3: TGTGCCAGCAGTACGACACTCCCGCGGAACACCGGGGAGCTGTTTTTT.